This TCR beta chain originates from a study of identical twins. Study findings and constraints: It was cross-sectional statistical analysis, not following the same donors, that the conclusions relied on. There is a chance that invariant MAIT and iNKT cells partially muddied zero-insertion analyses.

Addition of a universal primer site occurred through template switching, and cDNA carried unique molecular identifiers. TCRdb called the 5' RACE reads again in MiXCR, with one record for every CDR3 protein. This sample carries roughly 570,000 distinct CDR3 sequences, 7.5% to 10% of them seen once, and the ten largest clones take more than 2.5%. About this clonotype itself: The antigen remains unidentified.

The CDR3 is 17 amino acids. The V segment lost 5 bases and the J segment 4 bases; nucleotides outside the gene matches: 11. Germline V CDR1 and CDR2: DFQATT, SNEGSKA (reference sequence). The same data also contributed to another study, on yellow fever vaccine responses in identical twins.

The source material was PBMCs. V is TRBV20-1 and J is TRBJ2-5; 15 positions agree with TRBD2. This TCR derives from a woman younger than 35 in good health. This CDR3 reads CSAFFPGLAGGGETQYF. CDR3 DNA sequence: TGCAGTGCTTTCTTCCCCGGACTAGCGGGAGGGGGAGAGACCCAGTACTTC.